The TCR beta chain under discussion was sequenced for a study of T cells after yellow fever vaccination. 5'RACE template switching generated TCR cDNA, adding a universal primer site and UMIs. In TCRdb, the 5' RACE reads were re-called with MiXCR into one record per CDR3 protein. Of roughly 160,000 distinct CDR3 sequences in the sample, around 7% were seen once. CDR3 length equals 15 residues. The rearrangement joins TRBV21-1 to TRBJ1-3; the DNA was not compared with TRBD1, the D call given in the table. TRBV21-1 is a pseudogene. The source was CD4+ T cells sorted from PBMCs, collected 5 days after the first yellow fever vaccination. This clonotype was sampled from a young man who received the YFV17D yellow fever vaccine. The CDR3 DNA sequence: TGTGCCAGCAGCCGAAGTCGGCCTGTGGCGAACACCATATATTTT. Its protein product is CASSRSRPVANTIYF.